This T cell receptor beta chain was sequenced for a study of blood T cell repertoires in COVID-19. Looking at the study overall: COVID-19 samples collected from the United States, Italy and Spain covered acute and convalescent phases.

Data came from immunoSEQ multiplex PCR; TCRdb stores just in-frame clones and leaves some out. The data show 150,000 or so clones, approximately 92% seen once. Trimming left V 2 bases short and J 6 bases short, with 15 bases between. From germline, CDR1 is KGHDR and CDR2 SFDVKD. The CDR3 length is 15 residues. V is TRBV24-1 and J is TRBJ1-2; maybe TRBD1 (5 bases). Sample: peripheral blood. The sequence came from a woman between 45 and 60 years old with acute or convalescent COVID-19. CDR3 nucleotide sequence: TGTGCCACCAGTGATTCCGACTTCGGGGGAGATGGCTACACCTTC. As protein: CATSDSDFGGDGYTF.